The rows below give T cell receptor beta chains drawn from one sample of a study of T cell repertoires in cytomegalovirus infection. Their recognized antigens are unknown. TCRdb ran MiXCR on the reads and lists one entry per CDR3 protein. Of 650,000 to 900,000 distinct CDR3 sequences in the sample, roughly 28% were seen once. The material sequenced was cultured CD8+ T cells from PBMCs, taken from culture after CMV antigen stimulation. Source of these receptors: a human donor in good health (CMV status not recorded). Some clones in this sample may be carry-over from other donors' samples. CDR3s include the opening cysteine and the closing phenylalanine or tryptophan. D genes are given only for firm matches. Only part of the rows carry a size: once, few, many, or a class if the clone is expanded.

TRBJ1-1 | - | - | TRBV19 | CASSIGREAFF | TGTGCCAGTAGTATTGGGCGAGAGGCTTTCTTT
TRBJ1-2 | few | TRBD1 | TRBV5-4 | CASSLRQGVDGYTF | TGTGCCAGCAGCCTACGACAGGGGGTCGATGGCTACACCTTC
TRBJ1-4 | - | - | TRBV20-1 | CSAVPRRTTNEKLFF | TGCAGTGCTGTCCCCAGACGGACAACTAATGAAAAACTGTTTTTT
TRBJ1-2 | - | - | TRBV6-5 | CASSYGGFGDYGYTF | TGTGCCAGCAGTTACGGAGGGTTCGGAGACTATGGCTACACCTTC
TRBJ1-5 | few | TRBD1 | TRBV7-9 | CASTHGTGDQPQHF | TGTGCCAGCACCCACGGGACAGGTGATCAGCCCCAGCATTTT
TRBJ2-1 | - | - | TRBV10-2 | CASSDLAGPNNEQFF | TGCGCCAGCAGTGACTTGGCAGGGCCGAACAATGAGCAGTTCTTC
TRBJ1-2 | - | - | TRBV29-1 | CSVEIRTGYTF | TGCAGCGTTGAAATACGAACAGGCTACACCTTC
TRBJ2-1 | few | - | TRBV19 | CASSIVWSGVGYNEQFF | TGTGCCAGTAGTATAGTCTGGAGTGGGGTAGGTTACAATGAGCAGTTCTTC
TRBJ2-5 | few | - | TRBV6-2/TRBV6-3 | CASSYRRGVEYQETQYF | TGTGCCAGCAGTTATAGGAGGGGGGTCGAGTACCAAGAGACCCAGTACTTC
TRBJ2-2 | - | TRBD1 | TRBV7-6 | CASSFGTGGAGELFF | TGTGCCAGCAGCTTCGGGACAGGGGGTGCCGGGGAGCTGTTTTTT
TRBJ1-2 | - | TRBD1 | TRBV10-3 | CAISEGIVKVPGQGRGYTF | TGTGCCATCAGTGAGGGAATTGTGAAGGTACCGGGACAGGGGAGAGGCTACACCTTC
TRBJ2-3 | - | TRBD1 | TRBV4-3 | CASSQVWDRSTDTQYF | TGCGCCAGCAGCCAAGTCTGGGACAGAAGCACAGATACGCAGTATTTT
TRBJ1-2 | few | - | TRBV27 | CASSFGSTNYGYTF | TGTGCCAGCAGTTTTGGCAGTACAAACTATGGCTACACCTTC
TRBJ2-2 | many | - | TRBV7-8 | CASSLWQDNTGELFF | TGTGCCAGCAGCTTATGGCAGGATAACACCGGGGAGCTGTTTTTT
TRBJ2-5 | - | - | TRBV27 | CASSSLGTGETQYF | TGTGCCAGCAGTTCCCTGGGGACTGGAGAGACCCAGTACTTC
TRBJ1-1 | - | TRBD1 | TRBV4-2 | CASSQGQGANVNTEAFF | TGTGCCAGCAGCCAAGGACAGGGGGCGAATGTGAACACTGAAGCTTTCTTT